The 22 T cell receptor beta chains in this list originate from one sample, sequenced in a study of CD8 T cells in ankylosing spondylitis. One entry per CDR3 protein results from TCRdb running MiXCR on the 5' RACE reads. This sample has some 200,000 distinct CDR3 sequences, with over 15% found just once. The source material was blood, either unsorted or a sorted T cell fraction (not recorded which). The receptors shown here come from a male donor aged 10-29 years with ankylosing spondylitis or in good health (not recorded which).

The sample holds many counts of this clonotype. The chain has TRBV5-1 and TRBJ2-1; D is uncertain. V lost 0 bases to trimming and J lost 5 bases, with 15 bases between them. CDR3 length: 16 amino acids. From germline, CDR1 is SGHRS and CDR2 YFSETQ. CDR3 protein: CASSLGPYPVDNEQFF. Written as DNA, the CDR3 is TGCGCCAGCAGCTTGGGGCCCTACCCGGTTGACAATGAGCAGTTCTTC.

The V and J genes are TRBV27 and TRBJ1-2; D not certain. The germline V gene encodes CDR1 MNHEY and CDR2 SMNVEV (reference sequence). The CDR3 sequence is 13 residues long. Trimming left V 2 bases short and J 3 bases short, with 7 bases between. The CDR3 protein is CASSLRDHYGYTF. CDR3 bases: TGTGCCAGCAGTTTAAGAGACCACTATGGCTACACCTTC.

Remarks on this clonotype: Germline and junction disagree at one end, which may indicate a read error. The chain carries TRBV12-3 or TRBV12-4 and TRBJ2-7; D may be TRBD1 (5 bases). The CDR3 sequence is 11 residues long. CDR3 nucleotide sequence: TGTGCCAGCGGTCAGGGCTACGACCAGTACTTC. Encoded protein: CASGQGYDQYF.

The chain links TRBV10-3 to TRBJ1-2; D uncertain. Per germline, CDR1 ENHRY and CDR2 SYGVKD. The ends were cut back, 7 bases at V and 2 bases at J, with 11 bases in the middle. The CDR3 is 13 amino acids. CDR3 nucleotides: TGTGCCATCAAACAGAAGATCAACTATGGCTACACCTTC. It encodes CAIKQKINYGYTF.

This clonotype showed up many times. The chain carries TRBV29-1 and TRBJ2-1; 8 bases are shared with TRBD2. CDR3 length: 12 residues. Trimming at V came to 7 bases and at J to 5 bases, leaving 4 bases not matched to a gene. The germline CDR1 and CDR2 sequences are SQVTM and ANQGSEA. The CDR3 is CSAGLGNNEQFF. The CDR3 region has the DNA TGCAGCGCGGGACTAGGGAACAATGAGCAGTTCTTC.

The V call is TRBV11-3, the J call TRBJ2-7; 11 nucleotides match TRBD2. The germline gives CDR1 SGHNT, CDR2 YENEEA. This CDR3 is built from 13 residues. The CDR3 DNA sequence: TGTGCCAGCAGCTCAACTAGCGGGAGCGGTCCCCACGTC. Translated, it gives CASSSTSGSGPHV.

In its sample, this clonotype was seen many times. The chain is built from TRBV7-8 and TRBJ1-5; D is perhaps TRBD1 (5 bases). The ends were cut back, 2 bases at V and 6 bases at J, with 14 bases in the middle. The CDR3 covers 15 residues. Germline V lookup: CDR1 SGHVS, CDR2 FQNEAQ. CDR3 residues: CASSLSRDLRQPQHF. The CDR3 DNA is TGTGCCAGCAGCTTATCCAGGGACTTGCGTCAGCCCCAGCATTTT.

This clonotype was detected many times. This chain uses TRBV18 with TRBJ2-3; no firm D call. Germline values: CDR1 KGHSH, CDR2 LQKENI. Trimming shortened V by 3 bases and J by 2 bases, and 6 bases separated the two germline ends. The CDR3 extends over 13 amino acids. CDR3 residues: CASSPYVTDTQYF. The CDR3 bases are TGTGCCAGCTCACCTTACGTCACAGATACGCAGTATTTT.

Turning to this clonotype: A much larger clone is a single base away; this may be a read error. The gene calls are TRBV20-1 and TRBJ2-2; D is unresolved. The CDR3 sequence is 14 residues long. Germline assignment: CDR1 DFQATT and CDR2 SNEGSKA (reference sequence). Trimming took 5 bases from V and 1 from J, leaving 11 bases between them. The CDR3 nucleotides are TGCAGTGCTCCTGACCACAGGAACACCGGGGAGCTGTTTTTT. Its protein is CSAPDHRNTGELFF.

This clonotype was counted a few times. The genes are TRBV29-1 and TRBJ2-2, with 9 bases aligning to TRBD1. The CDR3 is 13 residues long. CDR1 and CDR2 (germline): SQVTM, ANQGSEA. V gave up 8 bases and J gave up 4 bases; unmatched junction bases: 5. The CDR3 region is CSTQGASTGELFF. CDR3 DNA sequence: TGCAGCACACAGGGGGCGAGCACCGGGGAGCTGTTTTTT.

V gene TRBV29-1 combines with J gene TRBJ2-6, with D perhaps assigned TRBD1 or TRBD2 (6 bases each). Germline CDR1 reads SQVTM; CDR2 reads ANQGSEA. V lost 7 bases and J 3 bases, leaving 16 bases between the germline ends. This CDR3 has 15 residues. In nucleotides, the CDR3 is TGCAGCGCAGCCTGGGGGGCGGGTGGGGCCAACGTCCTGACTTTC. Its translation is CSAAWGAGGANVLTF.

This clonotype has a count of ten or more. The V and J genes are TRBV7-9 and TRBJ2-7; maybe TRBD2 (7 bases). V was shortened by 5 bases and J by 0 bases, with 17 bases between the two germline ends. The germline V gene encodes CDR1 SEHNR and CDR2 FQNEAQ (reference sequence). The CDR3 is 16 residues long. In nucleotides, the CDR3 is TGTGCCAGCAGCCCGAAACCGGGGGGCGTCTCCTACGAGCAGTACTTC. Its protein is CASSPKPGGVSYEQYF.

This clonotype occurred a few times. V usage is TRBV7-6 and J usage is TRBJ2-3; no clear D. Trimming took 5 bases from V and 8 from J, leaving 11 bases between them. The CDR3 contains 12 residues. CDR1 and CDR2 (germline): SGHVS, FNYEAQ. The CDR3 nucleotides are TGTGCCAGCAGCCCTGTAGGTGGTACGCAGTATTTT. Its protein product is CASSPVGGTQYF.

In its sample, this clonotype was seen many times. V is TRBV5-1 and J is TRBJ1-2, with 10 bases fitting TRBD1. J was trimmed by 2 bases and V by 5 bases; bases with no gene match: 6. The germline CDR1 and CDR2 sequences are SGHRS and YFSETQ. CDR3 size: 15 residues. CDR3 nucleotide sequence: TGCGCCAGCAGGAACCCGGGACAGGGGAACTATGGCTACACCTTC. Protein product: CASRNPGQGNYGYTF.

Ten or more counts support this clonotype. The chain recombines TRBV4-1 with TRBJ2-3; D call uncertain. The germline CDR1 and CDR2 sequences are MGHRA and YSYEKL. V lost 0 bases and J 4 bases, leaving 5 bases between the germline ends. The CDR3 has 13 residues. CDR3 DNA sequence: TGCGCCAGCAGCCAAGAAGGCCCAGATACGCAGTATTTT. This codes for CASSQEGPDTQYF.

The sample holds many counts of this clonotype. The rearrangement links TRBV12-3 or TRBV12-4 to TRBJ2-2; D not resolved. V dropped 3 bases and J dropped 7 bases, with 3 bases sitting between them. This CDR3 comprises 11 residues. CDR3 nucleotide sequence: TGTGCCAGCAGTTTTCTCGGGGAGCTGTTTTTT. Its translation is CASSFLGELFF.

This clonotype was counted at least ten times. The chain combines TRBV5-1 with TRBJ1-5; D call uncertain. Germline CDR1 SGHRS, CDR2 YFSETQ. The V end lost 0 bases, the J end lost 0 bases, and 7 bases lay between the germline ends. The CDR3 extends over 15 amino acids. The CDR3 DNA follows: TGCGCCAGCAGCTTGGGTCCAAATAGCAATCAGCCCCAGCATTTT. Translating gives CASSLGPNSNQPQHF. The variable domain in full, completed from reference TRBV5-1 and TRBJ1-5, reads KAGVTQTPRYLIKTRGQQVTLSCSPISGHRSVSWYQQTPGQGLQFLFEYFSETQRNKGNFPGRFSGRQFSNSRSEMNVSTLELGDSALYLCASSLGPNSNQPQHFGDGTRLSIL.

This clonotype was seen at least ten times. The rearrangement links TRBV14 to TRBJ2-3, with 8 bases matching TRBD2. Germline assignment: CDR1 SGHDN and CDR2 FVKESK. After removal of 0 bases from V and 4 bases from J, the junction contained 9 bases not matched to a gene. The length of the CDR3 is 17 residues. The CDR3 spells CASSQDPRGGWSDTQYF. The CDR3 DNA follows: TGTGCCAGCAGCCAAGATCCCCGGGGGGGCTGGTCAGATACGCAGTATTTT.

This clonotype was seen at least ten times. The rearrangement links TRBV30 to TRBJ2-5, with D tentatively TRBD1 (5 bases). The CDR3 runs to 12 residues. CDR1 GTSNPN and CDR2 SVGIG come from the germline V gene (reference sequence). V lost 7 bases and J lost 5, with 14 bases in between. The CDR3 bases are TGTGCCTTAACTCAGGGCAGGGAGACCCAGTACTTC. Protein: CALTQGRETQYF. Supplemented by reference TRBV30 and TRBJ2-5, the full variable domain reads SQTIHQWPATLVQPVGSPLSLECTVEGTSNPNLYWYRQAAGRGLQLLFYSVGIGQISSEVPQNLSASRPQDRQFILSSKKLLLSDSGFYLCALTQGRETQYFGPGTRLLVL.

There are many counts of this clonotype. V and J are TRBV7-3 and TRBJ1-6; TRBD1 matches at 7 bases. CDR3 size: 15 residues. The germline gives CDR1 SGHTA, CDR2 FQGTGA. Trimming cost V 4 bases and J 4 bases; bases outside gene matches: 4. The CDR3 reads CASSSSGQYNSPLHF. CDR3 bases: TGTGCCAGCAGCTCTTCGGGACAGTATAATTCACCCCTCCACTTT.

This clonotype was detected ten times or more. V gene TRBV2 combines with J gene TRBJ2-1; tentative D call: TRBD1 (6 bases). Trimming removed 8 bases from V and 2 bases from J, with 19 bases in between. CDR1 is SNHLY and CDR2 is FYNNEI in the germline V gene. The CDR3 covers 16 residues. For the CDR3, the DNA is TGTGCCAGCGCGATCTACAGGGCCCAGGCCTACAATGAGCAGTTCTTC. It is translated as CASAIYRAQAYNEQFF.

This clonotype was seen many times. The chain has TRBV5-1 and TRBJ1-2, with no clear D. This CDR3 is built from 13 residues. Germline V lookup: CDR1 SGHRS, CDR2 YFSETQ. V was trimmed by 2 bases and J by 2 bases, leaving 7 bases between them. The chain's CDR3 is CASSFGRNYGYTF. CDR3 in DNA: TGCGCCAGCAGCTTCGGCAGAAACTATGGCTACACCTTC.